One and the same sample provided the 32 T cell receptor beta chains below, sequenced in a study of T cell responses to AZD1222 COVID-19 vaccine. Method: immunoSEQ multiplex PCR; TCRdb's copy keeps in-frame clones and lacks some. Of 100,000 to 150,000 clones in the sample, 92% were seen once. Sequencing used peripheral blood, obtained on day 0 of AZD1222 vaccination. The receptor set was obtained from an adult in good health.

The chain couples TRBV10-3 to TRBJ2-7, with D possibly matching TRBD1 (6 bases). The CDR3 contains 12 residues. CDR1 is ENHRY, CDR2 SYGVKD, per germline. V lost 3 bases, J lost 6 bases, and 9 bases lay in between. The CDR3 loop is CAISDQGGEQYF. CDR3 coding DNA: TGTGCCATCAGTGATCAAGGGGGCGAGCAGTACTTC.

The count of this clone is one. CDR3 coding DNA: TGTGCCAGCAGTTTAAGCCAAACCTTCTACGAGCAGTACTTC. Translated: CASSLSQTFYEQYF. V usage is TRBV27 and J usage is TRBJ2-7; D unclear. The germline V gene encodes CDR1 MNHEY and CDR2 SMNVEV (reference sequence). The CDR3 runs to 14 residues. Trimming removed 2 bases from V and 3 bases from J, with 11 bases in between.

This chain joins TRBV5-1 and TRBJ2-5; 11 nucleotides agree with TRBD2. The junction had 7 bases not matched to a gene; V was cut back by 4 bases and J by 2 bases. The CDR3 consists of 16 residues. Germline loops: CDR1 SGHRS, CDR2 YFSETQ. The CDR3 DNA follows: TGCGCCAGCAGCCGGGGGACTAGCGGCAGACAAGAGACCCAGTACTTC. Translating gives CASSRGTSGRQETQYF.

This clone appeared a single time. The CDR3, as DNA: TGTGCCAGCTCACCCTCAGCAGCAACTAATGAAAAACTGTTTTTT. Its protein is CASSPSAATNEKLFF. V usage is TRBV18 and J usage is TRBJ1-4; no clear D gene. Trimming pared 3 bases from V and 0 bases from J, leaving 8 bases between. The germline V gene has CDR1 KGHSH and CDR2 LQKENI. This CDR3 spans 15 amino acids.

The chain links TRBV4-1 to TRBJ2-3, with 7 bases that match TRBD1. Per germline, CDR1 MGHRA and CDR2 YSYEKL. Trimming removed 2 bases from V and 0 bases from J; junction bases left unmatched: 2. There are 15 residues in the CDR3. For the CDR3, the DNA is TGCGCCAGCAGCCAAAGGGGGCAGAGCACAGATACGCAGTATTTT. Encoded protein: CASSQRGQSTDTQYF.

The V and J genes are TRBV29-1 and TRBJ2-7, with 9 bases identical to TRBD2. J was trimmed by 3 bases and V by 0 bases; bases with no gene match: 6. Germline V gene data show CDR1 as SQVTM and CDR2 as ANQGSEA. CDR3 size: 15 residues. The CDR3 is CSVEDPPSGIYEQYF. DNA for the CDR3: TGCAGCGTTGAAGATCCCCCTAGCGGGATCTACGAGCAGTACTTC.

The gene calls are TRBV7-8 and TRBJ2-7; 8 bases align to TRBD1. The CDR3 runs 15 residues. Per the germline V gene, CDR1 is SGHVS and CDR2 is FQNEAQ. The trim removed 5 bases at V and 3 bases at J, leaving 9 bases unmatched. The CDR3 is CASSPDRGLIYEQYF. For the CDR3, the DNA is TGTGCCAGCAGCCCCGACAGGGGACTCATCTACGAGCAGTACTTC.

The CDR3 coding sequence is TGTGCCACCAGTGATTCGAAGCGACAGGGAAGCACTGAAGCTTTCTTT. Its translation: CATSDSKRQGSTEAFF. The chain carries TRBV24-1 and TRBJ1-1; 7 nucleotides line up with TRBD1. The CDR3 runs to 16 residues. The trim removed 2 bases at V and 4 bases at J, leaving 9 bases unmatched. Germline V gives CDR1 KGHDR, CDR2 SFDVKD.

The sample holds one count of this clone. V gene TRBV28 combines with J gene TRBJ2-7; D is unclear. V was shortened by 3 bases and J by 3 bases, with 9 bases between the two germline ends. Per the germline V gene, CDR1 is MDHEN and CDR2 is SYDVKM. This CDR3 comprises 13 residues. Here the CDR3 reads CASSFSVHYEQYF. In DNA, the CDR3 is TGTGCCAGCAGTTTCTCGGTGCACTACGAGCAGTACTTC.

V gene TRBV5-6 combines with J gene TRBJ1-2; D not resolved. The germline V and J ends were trimmed by 4 bases and 2 bases, with 6 bases remaining between them. CDR1 SGHDT and CDR2 YYEEEE come from the germline V gene. This CDR3 is built from 12 residues. CDR3 loop: CASSASNYGYTF. DNA of the CDR3: TGTGCCAGCAGCGCGAGCAACTATGGCTACACCTTC.

The rearrangement uses TRBV7-9 and TRBJ1-2; 7 positions agree with TRBD1. The CDR3 sequence is 16 residues long. The J segment lost 5 bases and the V segment lost 1 base, leaving 10 bases of the junction unmatched. Germline CDR1 SEHNR, CDR2 FQNEAQ (reference sequence). CDR3 nucleotides: TGTGCCAGCAGCTTAGACCGGGACAGAACTTCTTATGGCTACACCTTC. Translation gives CASSLDRDRTSYGYTF.

V is TRBV28 and J is TRBJ1-5; TRBD1 agrees at 8 bases. This CDR3 has 15 residues. Germline V lookup: CDR1 MDHEN, CDR2 SYDVKM. The trim removed 6 bases at V and 2 bases at J, leaving 6 bases unmatched. The CDR3 nucleotides are TGTGCCAGCAGCACGGACAGGGAGGGCAATCAGCCCCAGCATTTT. The encoded protein is CASSTDREGNQPQHF. The full variable domain, its missing parts supplied by reference TRBV28 and TRBJ1-5, is DVKVTQSSRYLVKRTGEKVFLECVQDMDHENMFWYRQDPGLGLRLIYFSYDVKMKEKGDIPEGYSVSREKKERFSLILESASTNQTSMYLCASSTDREGNQPQHFGDGTRLSIL.

The V and J genes are TRBV2 and TRBJ2-1, with D unresolved. Germline V CDR1 and CDR2: SNHLY, FYNNEI. V was trimmed by 4 bases and J by 4 bases, leaving 17 bases between them. This CDR3 has 16 amino acids. The CDR3 region has the DNA TGTGCCAGCAGTGTTCTCCTCCGCGGCGGATACAATGAGCAGTTCTTC. The encoded protein is CASSVLLRGGYNEQFF.

V usage is TRBV3-1 (or the pseudogene TRBV3-2) and J usage is TRBJ1-1; D might be TRBD1 (6 bases). CDR3 length equals 12 residues. Germline CDR1 and CDR2: LGHDT and YNNKEL (reference sequence). Trimming stripped 2 bases from V and 7 bases from J, with 8 bases between. The CDR3 region is CASSQKGGEAFF. Here the CDR3 DNA reads TGTGCCAGCAGCCAAAAAGGGGGTGAAGCTTTCTTT.

The CDR3 spells CASSLAVQETQYF. CDR3 in DNA: TGTGCCAGCTCCTTAGCGGTTCAAGAGACCCAGTACTTC. This sequence joins TRBV18 and TRBJ2-5, with D perhaps TRBD2 (6 bases). The germline CDR1 and CDR2 sequences are KGHSH and LQKENI. This CDR3 has 13 amino acids. V was cut by 6 bases and J by 2 bases, with 10 bases left in between.

The rearrangement uses TRBV5-1 and TRBJ1-5, with 8 bases fitting TRBD1. The CDR3 is made up of 17 amino acids. With 4 bases clipped from V and 4 bases from J, the junction kept 13 bases outside the gene matches. Germline CDR1 reads SGHRS; CDR2 reads YFSETQ. As DNA, the CDR3 is TGCGCCAGCAGCCCCGGGACAGGATCGGGTCCTAATCAGCCCCAGCATTTT. Protein product: CASSPGTGSGPNQPQHF.

The rearrangement uses TRBV7-2 and TRBJ2-5; D is unresolved. The V gene's germline CDR1 is SGHTA and CDR2 FQGNSA. V was cut by 2 bases and J by 3 bases, with 7 bases left in between. This CDR3 has 13 residues. The CDR3 DNA sequence: TGTGCCAGCAGCTTACGTCCTAAAGAGACCCAGTACTTC. Amino acid sequence: CASSLRPKETQYF.

This chain joins TRBV11-2 and TRBJ2-7, with D tentatively TRBD1 (6 bases). The CDR3 runs 12 residues. Germline V gene sequence: CDR1 SGHAT, CDR2 FQNNGV. V was trimmed by 2 bases and J by 5 bases, leaving 7 bases between them. CDR3 protein: CASSLQGHEQYF. CDR3 sequence (DNA): TGTGCCAGCAGCTTACAGGGGCACGAGCAGTACTTC.

The chain joins TRBV6-6 to TRBJ1-1; weak D call: TRBD1 (5 bases). The CDR3 spans 14 residues. Germline V lookup: CDR1 MNHNY, CDR2 SVGAGI (reference sequence). Trimming left V 6 bases short and J 1 base short, with 12 bases between. CDR3 in DNA: TGTGCCAGCAGGCGGGACTACCAGAACACTGAAGCTTTCTTT. Its protein product is CASRRDYQNTEAFF.

CDR3 residues: CASSIRGGLAGVDDEQYF. Written as DNA, the CDR3 is TGTGCCAGTAGTATTCGCGGGGGACTAGCGGGAGTGGATGACGAGCAGTACTTC. V gene TRBV19 combines with J gene TRBJ2-7, with TRBD2 matching 14 bases. Germline-derived CDR1 and CDR2 are LNHDA and SQIVND (reference sequence). Trimming at V came to 3 bases and at J to 5 bases, leaving 12 bases not matched to a gene. This CDR3 region has 18 residues.

The genes are TRBV7-8 and TRBJ2-2; D unclear. CDR3 length: 15 residues. Trimming shortened V by 0 bases and J by 4 bases, and 9 bases separated the two germline ends. Germline lookup yields CDR1 SGHVS and CDR2 FQNEAQ. The CDR3 DNA reads TGTGCCAGCAGCTTAGCCGATTGGGTCACCGGGGAGCTGTTTTTT. Translation: CASSLADWVTGELFF.

This clone was detected only once. This rearrangement joins TRBV5-1 to TRBJ1-2; perhaps TRBD1 as D (5 bases). Germline CDR1 SGHRS, CDR2 YFSETQ. The CDR3 loop spans 14 amino acids. V was cut by 0 bases and J by 0 bases, with 6 bases left in between. CDR3 bases: TGCGCCAGCAGCTTGGGGACACCTAACTATGGCTACACCTTC. Its protein is CASSLGTPNYGYTF.

This chain links TRBV19 with TRBJ2-3, with 14 bases matching TRBD2. Germline trimming cut 4 bases from V and 1 base from J; bases unmatched to any gene: 13. CDR1 and CDR2 (germline): LNHDA, SQIVND (reference sequence). This CDR3 is built from 20 residues. The CDR3 here is CASSRFTATSGRAGTDTQYF. In nucleotides, the CDR3 is TGTGCCAGTAGTAGGTTTACGGCGACTAGCGGGAGGGCCGGCACAGATACGCAGTATTTT.

This clone was detected only a few times. The chain combines TRBV7-3 with TRBJ2-1, with 10 bases fitting TRBD2. V trimming: 5 bases; J trimming: 1 base; junction bases outside the gene matches: 14. The CDR3 has 19 residues. In germline, CDR1 is SGHTA, CDR2 FQGTGA. This CDR3 reads CASSPSFSGRLGSYNEQFF. CDR3 coding DNA: TGTGCCAGCAGCCCGTCGTTTAGCGGGAGGTTAGGTTCCTACAATGAGCAGTTCTTC.

This CDR3 is CAWSSKPQGAAFF. CDR3 DNA: TGTGCCTGGAGTTCTAAACCGCAGGGGGCGGCGTTTTTT. This chain uses TRBV30 with TRBJ1-4; 8 bases line up with TRBD1. CDR1 and CDR2 from the germline V gene are GTSNPN and SVGIG (reference sequence). V lost 2 bases to trimming and J lost 16 bases; unmatched junction nucleotides: 12. The CDR3 has 13 amino acids.

The chain combines TRBV5-8 with TRBJ2-2; no firm D call. Trimming took 3 bases from V and 6 from J, leaving 12 bases between them. Germline V gene lookup returns CDR1 SGHTS and CDR2 YDEGEE. This CDR3 spans 14 amino acids. The CDR3 region is CASSYPAAAGELFF. CDR3 DNA: TGTGCCAGCAGCTACCCGGCGGCGGCCGGGGAGCTGTTTTTT.

The chain joins TRBV5-1 to TRBJ1-4, with no clear D. This CDR3 is 14 amino acids long. CDR1 and CDR2 (germline): SGHRS, YFSETQ. Trimming left V 0 bases short and J 8 bases short, with 11 bases between. The CDR3 coding sequence is TGCGCCAGCAGCTTGGGGTCACCGGGGGAAAAACTGTTTTTT. This translates into CASSLGSPGEKLFF.

This rearrangement joins TRBV6-5 to TRBJ1-5, with a tentative D call TRBD1 (5 bases). This CDR3 is built from 14 residues. Germline CDR1 reads MNHEY; CDR2 reads SVGAGI. V dropped 7 bases and J dropped 0 bases, with 10 bases sitting between them. CDR3 region: CASKEGSSNQPQHF. The CDR3 DNA sequence: TGTGCCAGCAAGGAGGGGTCTAGCAATCAGCCCCAGCATTTT.

The rearrangement joins TRBV7-9 to TRBJ1-4, with no clear D. CDR1 and CDR2 from the germline V gene are SEHNR and FQNEAQ (reference sequence). The CDR3 contains 15 residues. Trimming left V 1 base short and J 7 bases short, with 13 bases between. Written as DNA, the CDR3 is TGTGCCAGCAGCTTAGGCTCTCTAAGGACTGAAAAACTGTTTTTT. It encodes CASSLGSLRTEKLFF.

V gene TRBV6-5 combines with J gene TRBJ2-1, with D unclear. This CDR3 has 14 residues. The germline V gene has CDR1 MNHEY and CDR2 SVGAGI. With 7 bases removed from V and 8 bases from J, the gap between germline ends came to 18 bases. The CDR3 loop is CASTWDLIGYEQFF. The CDR3 DNA reads TGTGCCAGCACCTGGGATCTCATAGGCTATGAGCAGTTCTTC.

The chain employs TRBV4-1 and TRBJ2-7; the D gene is possibly TRBD1 (6 bases). Germline CDR1 MGHRA, CDR2 YSYEKL. CDR3 length: 15 residues. Trimming took 0 bases from V and 1 from J, leaving 10 bases between them. DNA for the CDR3: TGCGCCAGCAGCCAAGAACTCGGGACATCCTACGAGCAGTACTTC. As protein: CASSQELGTSYEQYF.

The table lists this clone with a count of one. The V and J genes are TRBV6-5 and TRBJ1-4; TRBD1 matches at 7 bases. The length of the CDR3 is 11 residues. Germline CDR1 and CDR2: MNHEY and SVGAGI. V lost 10 bases, J lost 13 bases, and 9 bases stayed unmatched. Here the CDR3 reads CATLGGWRLFF. Here the CDR3 DNA reads TGTGCCACGTTAGGGGGCTGGAGACTGTTTTTT.